The subject of this entry is one T cell receptor beta chain. Data came from immunoSEQ multiplex PCR; TCRdb stores just in-frame clones and leaves some out. The sample lists 110,000 to 150,000 clones; around nine tenths were seen once. The data were obtained in a study of blood T cell repertoires in COVID-19. The CDR3 runs to 14 residues. Unmatched junction bases numbered 6, after V lost 1 base and J lost 8 bases. CDR1 and CDR2 (germline): MGHDK, SYGVNS. The receptor's source is a human donor in a cohort sampled during active COVID-19. The chain recombines TRBV25-1 with TRBJ1-2; 8 nucleotides match TRBD1. The sample consisted of peripheral blood. CDR3 protein: CASSEWGDRYGYTF. In nucleotides, the CDR3 is TGTGCCAGCAGTGAATGGGGGGACAGGTACGGCTACACCTTC.